One sample yielded the 8 T cell receptor beta chains listed below, sequenced in a study of shared clonotypes between healthy human individuals. Data came from immunoSEQ multiplex PCR; TCRdb stores just in-frame clones and leaves some out. Among 2 million to 2.5 million clones listed, around 95% were seen once. Sample: naive CD4+ T cells sorted from blood. Subset described: CD45RA+ positively selected. The receptors come from a man aged 18 to 30 in good health.

With respect to this clone: The sample contains more than one DNA sequence encoding this CDR3. The chain joins TRBV5-1 to TRBJ1-2, with D possibly being TRBD1 (6 bases). Trimming cost V 0 bases and J 6 bases, with 9 bases left between them. The CDR3 consists of 13 residues. Germline V gene data show CDR1 as SGHRS and CDR2 as YFSETQ. As DNA, the CDR3 is TGCGCCAGCAGCTTGGGGACAGCAGATGGCTACACCTTC. It translates to CASSLGTADGYTF.

This chain joins TRBV10-3 and TRBJ1-1, with TRBD1 identical over 7 bases. The junction had 0 bases not matched to a gene; V was cut back by 2 bases and J by 0 bases. There are 14 residues in the CDR3. In germline, CDR1 is ENHRY, CDR2 SYGVKD. The CDR3 reads CAISEDRVNTEAFF. CDR3 DNA sequence: TGTGCCATCAGTGAGGACAGGGTGAACACTGAAGCTTTCTTT.

V usage is TRBV5-1 and J usage is TRBJ2-2, with TRBD2 as a possible D gene (5 bases). V was pared by 0 bases and J by 5 bases, with 11 bases between. From germline, CDR1 is SGHRS and CDR2 YFSETQ. The CDR3 runs to 15 residues. Here the CDR3 reads CASSLAGLTTGELFF. CDR3 DNA: TGCGCCAGCAGCTTGGCAGGACTCACTACCGGGGAGCTGTTTTTT.

This chain uses TRBV7-2 with TRBJ1-5; 7 nucleotides agree with TRBD1. In germline, CDR1 is SGHTA, CDR2 FQGNSA. V was pared by 1 base and J by 3 bases, with 6 bases of the junction left unmatched. This CDR3 region has 16 residues. In DNA, the CDR3 is TGTGCCAGCAGCTTAGAACAACAGGGGATCAATCAGCCCCAGCATTTT. This sequence encodes CASSLEQQGINQPQHF. Full variable domain (missing parts from reference TRBV7-2 and TRBJ1-5): GAGVSQSPSNKVTEKGKDVELRCDPISGHTALYWYRQSLGQGLEFLIYFQGNSAPDKSGLPSDRFSAERTGGSVSTLTIQRTQQEDSAVYLCASSLEQQGINQPQHFGDGTRLSIL.

This rearrangement joins TRBV29-1 to TRBJ2-2, with TRBD1 as a possible D gene (5 bases). The V end lost 6 bases, the J end lost 1 base, and 9 bases lay between the germline ends. The CDR3 is 13 residues long. The V gene's germline CDR1 is SQVTM and CDR2 ANQGSEA. The CDR3 is CSVNRGNTGELFF. The CDR3 bases are TGCAGCGTAAATAGGGGGAACACCGGGGAGCTGTTTTTT.

The chain couples TRBV7-2 to TRBJ2-7; tentatively, D is TRBD1 (6 bases). Germline assignment: CDR1 SGHTA and CDR2 FQGNSA. The CDR3 loop spans 15 amino acids. V lost 6 bases and J lost 0, with 15 bases in between. CDR3 bases: TGTGCCAGCAGTCTACAGGGATTTCTCTCCTACGAGCAGTACTTC. It translates to CASSLQGFLSYEQYF.

The chain links TRBV6-1 to TRBJ2-5, with D hard to call. V lost 2 bases to trimming and J lost 5 bases, with 9 bases between them. Per germline, CDR1 MNHNS and CDR2 SASEGT. CDR3 length: 13 residues. CDR3: CASSEIGEETQYF. CDR3 sequence (DNA): TGTGCCAGCAGTGAAATAGGTGAGGAGACCCAGTACTTC.

CDR3 region: CASSLDRGHSPGELFF. The CDR3 DNA follows: TGCGCCAGCAGCTTGGACAGGGGGCATTCCCCCGGGGAGCTGTTTTTT. The V and J genes are TRBV5-1 and TRBJ2-2; TRBD1 matches at 9 bases. Germline CDR1 SGHRS, CDR2 YFSETQ. The CDR3 spans 16 residues. V was pared by 0 bases and J by 6 bases, with 6 bases of the junction left unmatched. The variable domain in full, completed from reference TRBV5-1 and TRBJ2-2, reads KAGVTQTPRYLIKTRGQQVTLSCSPISGHRSVSWYQQTPGQGLQFLFEYFSETQRNKGNFPGRFSGRQFSNSRSEMNVSTLELGDSALYLCASSLDRGHSPGELFFGEGSRLTVL.